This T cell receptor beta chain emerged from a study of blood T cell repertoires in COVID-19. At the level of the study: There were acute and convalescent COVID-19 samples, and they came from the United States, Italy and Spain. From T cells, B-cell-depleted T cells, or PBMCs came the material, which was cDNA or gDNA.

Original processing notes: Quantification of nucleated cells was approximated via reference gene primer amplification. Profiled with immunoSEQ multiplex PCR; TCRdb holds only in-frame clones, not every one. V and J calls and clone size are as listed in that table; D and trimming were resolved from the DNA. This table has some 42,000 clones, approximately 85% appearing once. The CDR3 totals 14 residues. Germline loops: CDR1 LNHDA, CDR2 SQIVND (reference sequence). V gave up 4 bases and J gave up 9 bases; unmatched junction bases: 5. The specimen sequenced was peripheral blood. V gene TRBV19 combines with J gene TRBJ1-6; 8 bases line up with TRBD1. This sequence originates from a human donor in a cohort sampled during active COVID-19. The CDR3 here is CASSKGQEVSPLHF. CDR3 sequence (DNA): TGTGCCAGTAGTAAGGGACAGGAGGTTTCACCCCTCCACTTT.